The T cell receptor (beta chain) under discussion was sequenced for a study of shared clonotypes between healthy human individuals. The donor population consisted of healthy HIV-negative adults with no recent acute infections or vaccinations. Broader study findings: Of the naive CD4 clonotypes, approximately 5% were shared across a handful of donors. Researchers sampled only blood; tissue repertoires likely differ.

Generated by immunoSEQ multiplex PCR, the TCRdb table keeps only in-frame clones and is missing some. The data show more than 2,000,000 clones, about 92% seen once. Regarding this clone: The target antigen is unknown. The junction does not match germline at one end; this may be a read error.

This TCR was sampled from a man between 18 and 35 years old in good health. Some clones in this sample may be carry-over from other donors' samples. The specimen was naive CD4+ T cells from PBMCs. Stated subset: CD45RA+ positively selected.

CDR3 loop: CASSVAHGTGYVQYF. DNA for the CDR3: TGTGCCAGCAGCGTAGCTCACGGGACAGGGTACGTGCAGTACTTC. The chain joins TRBV9 to TRBJ2-7, with TRBD1 identical over 9 bases. CDR1 is SGDLS, CDR2 YYNGEE, per germline. This CDR3 comprises 15 residues.